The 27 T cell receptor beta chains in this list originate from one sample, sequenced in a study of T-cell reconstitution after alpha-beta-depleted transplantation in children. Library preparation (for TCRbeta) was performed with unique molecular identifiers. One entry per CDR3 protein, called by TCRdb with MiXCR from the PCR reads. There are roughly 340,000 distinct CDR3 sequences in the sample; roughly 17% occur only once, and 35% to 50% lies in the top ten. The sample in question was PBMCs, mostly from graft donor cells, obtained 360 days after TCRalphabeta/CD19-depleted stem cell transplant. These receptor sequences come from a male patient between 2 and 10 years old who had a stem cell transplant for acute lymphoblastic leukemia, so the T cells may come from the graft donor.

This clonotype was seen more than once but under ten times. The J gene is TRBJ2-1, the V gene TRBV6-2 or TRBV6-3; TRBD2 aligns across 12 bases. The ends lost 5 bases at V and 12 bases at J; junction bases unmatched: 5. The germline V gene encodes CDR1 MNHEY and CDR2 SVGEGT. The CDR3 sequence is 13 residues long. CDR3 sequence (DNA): TGTGCCAGCAGTCAACAACTAGCGGGAGGGCAGTTCTTC. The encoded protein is CASSQQLAGGQFF.

In nucleotides, the CDR3 is TGTGCCAGGTCGGGGACTAGCGGGATGGGGACGCAGTATTTT. Protein sequence: CARSGTSGMGTQYF. The V gene is TRBV2, the J gene TRBJ2-3, with 13 nucleotides matching TRBD2. The CDR3 covers 14 residues. The J segment lost 9 bases and the V segment lost 9 bases, leaving 9 bases of the junction unmatched. The germline CDR1 and CDR2 sequences are SNHLY and FYNNEI.

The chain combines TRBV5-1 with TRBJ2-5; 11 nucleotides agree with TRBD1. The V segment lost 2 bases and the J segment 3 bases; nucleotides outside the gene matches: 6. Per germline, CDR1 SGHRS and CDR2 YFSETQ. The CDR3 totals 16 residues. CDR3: CASSLGWGQGEETQYF. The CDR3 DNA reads TGCGCCAGCAGCTTAGGATGGGGACAGGGGGAAGAGACCCAGTACTTC.

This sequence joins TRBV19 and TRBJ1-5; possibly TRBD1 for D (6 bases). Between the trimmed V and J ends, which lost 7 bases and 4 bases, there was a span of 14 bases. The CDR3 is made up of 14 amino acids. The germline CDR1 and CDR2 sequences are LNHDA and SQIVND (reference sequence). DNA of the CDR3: TGTGCCAGTACGGATGGGGGCGCGAATCAGCCCCAGCATTTT. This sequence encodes CASTDGGANQPQHF.

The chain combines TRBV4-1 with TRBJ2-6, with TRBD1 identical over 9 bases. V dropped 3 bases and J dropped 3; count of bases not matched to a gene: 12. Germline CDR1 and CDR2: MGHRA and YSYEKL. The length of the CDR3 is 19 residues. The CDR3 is CASSQAWGQGFRGANVLTF. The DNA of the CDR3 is TGCGCCAGCAGCCAGGCGTGGGGACAGGGCTTTCGTGGGGCCAACGTCCTGACTTTC.

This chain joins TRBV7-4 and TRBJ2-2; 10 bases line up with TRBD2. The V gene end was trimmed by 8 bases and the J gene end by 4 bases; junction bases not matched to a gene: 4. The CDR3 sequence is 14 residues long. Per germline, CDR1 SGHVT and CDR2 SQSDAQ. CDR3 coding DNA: TGTGCCAGCCGAGCGGGAGGGCCCACCGGGGAGCTGTTTTTT. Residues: CASRAGGPTGELFF.

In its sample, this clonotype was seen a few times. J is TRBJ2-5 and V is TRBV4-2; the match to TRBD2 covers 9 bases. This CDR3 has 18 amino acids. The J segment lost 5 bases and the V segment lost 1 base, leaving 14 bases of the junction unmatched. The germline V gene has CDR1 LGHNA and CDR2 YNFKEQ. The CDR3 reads CASSQVVVAGDLGETQYF. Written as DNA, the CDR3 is TGTGCCAGCAGCCAAGTTGTGGTAGCGGGAGATTTAGGGGAGACCCAGTACTTC.

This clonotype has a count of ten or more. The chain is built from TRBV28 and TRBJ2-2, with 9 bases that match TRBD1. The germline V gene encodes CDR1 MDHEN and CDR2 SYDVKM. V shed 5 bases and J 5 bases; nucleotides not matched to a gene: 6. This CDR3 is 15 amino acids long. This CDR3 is CASSDRGKGTGELFF. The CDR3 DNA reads TGTGCCAGCAGTGACAGGGGGAAGGGGACCGGGGAGCTGTTTTTT. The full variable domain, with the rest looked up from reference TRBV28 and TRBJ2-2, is DVKVTQSSRYLVKRTGEKVFLECVQDMDHENMFWYRQDPGLGLRLIYFSYDVKMKEKGDIPEGYSVSREKKERFSLILESASTNQTSMYLCASSDRGKGTGELFFGEGSRLTVL.

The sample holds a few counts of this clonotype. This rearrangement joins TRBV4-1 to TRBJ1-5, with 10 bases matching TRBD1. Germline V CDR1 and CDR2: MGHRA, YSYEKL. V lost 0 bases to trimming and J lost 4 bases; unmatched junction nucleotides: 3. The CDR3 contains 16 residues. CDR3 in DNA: TGCGCCAGCAGCCAAGATTGGACAGGGGGTAATCAGCCCCAGCATTTT. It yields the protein CASSQDWTGGNQPQHF.

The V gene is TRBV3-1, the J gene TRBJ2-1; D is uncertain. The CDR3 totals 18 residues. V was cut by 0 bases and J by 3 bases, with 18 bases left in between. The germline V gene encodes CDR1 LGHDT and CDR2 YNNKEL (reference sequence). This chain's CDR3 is CASSQDKISLTYYNEQFF. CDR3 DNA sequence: TGTGCCAGCAGCCAAGATAAGATCTCACTAACATACTACAATGAGCAGTTCTTC.

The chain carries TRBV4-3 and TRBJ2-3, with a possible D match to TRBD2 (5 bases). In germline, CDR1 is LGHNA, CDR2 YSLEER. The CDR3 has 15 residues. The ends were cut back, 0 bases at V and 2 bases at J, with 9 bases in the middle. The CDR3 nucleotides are TGCGCCAGCAGCCAAGAGAGGGCCGACACAGATACGCAGTATTTT. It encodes CASSQERADTDTQYF.

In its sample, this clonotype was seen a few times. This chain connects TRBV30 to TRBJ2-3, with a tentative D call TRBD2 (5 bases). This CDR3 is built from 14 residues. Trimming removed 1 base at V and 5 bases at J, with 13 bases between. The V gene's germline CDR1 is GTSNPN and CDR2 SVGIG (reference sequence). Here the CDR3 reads CAWSGGPAGDTQYF. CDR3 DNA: TGTGCCTGGAGTGGCGGGCCCGCAGGAGATACGCAGTATTTT.

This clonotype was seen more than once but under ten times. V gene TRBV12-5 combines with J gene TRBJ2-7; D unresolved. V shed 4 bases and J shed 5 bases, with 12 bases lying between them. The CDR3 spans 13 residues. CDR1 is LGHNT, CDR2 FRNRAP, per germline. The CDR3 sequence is CASGYGVFHEQYF. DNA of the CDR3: TGTGCTAGTGGTTATGGGGTTTTCCACGAGCAGTACTTC.

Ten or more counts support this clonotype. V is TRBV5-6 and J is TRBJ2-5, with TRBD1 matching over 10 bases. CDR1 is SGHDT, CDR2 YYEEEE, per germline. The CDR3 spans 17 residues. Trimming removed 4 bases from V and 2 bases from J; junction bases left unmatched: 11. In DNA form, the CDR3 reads TGTGCCAGCAGCAGCTCGAGGACAGGGGGTATACAAGAGACCCAGTACTTC. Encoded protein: CASSSSRTGGIQETQYF.

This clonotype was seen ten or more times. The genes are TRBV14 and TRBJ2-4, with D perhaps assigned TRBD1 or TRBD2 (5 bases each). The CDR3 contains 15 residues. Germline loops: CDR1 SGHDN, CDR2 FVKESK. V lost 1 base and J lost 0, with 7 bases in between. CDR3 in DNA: TGTGCCAGCAGCCAAGGGGGGTTAGCCAAAAACATTCAGTACTTC. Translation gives CASSQGGLAKNIQYF.

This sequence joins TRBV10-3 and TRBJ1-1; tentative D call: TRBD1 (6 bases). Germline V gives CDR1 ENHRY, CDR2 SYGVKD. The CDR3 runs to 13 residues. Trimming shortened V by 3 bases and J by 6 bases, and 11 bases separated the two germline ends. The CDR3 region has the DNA TGTGCCATCAGTGACTTAACAGGGTCTGAAGCTTTCTTT. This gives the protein CAISDLTGSEAFF.

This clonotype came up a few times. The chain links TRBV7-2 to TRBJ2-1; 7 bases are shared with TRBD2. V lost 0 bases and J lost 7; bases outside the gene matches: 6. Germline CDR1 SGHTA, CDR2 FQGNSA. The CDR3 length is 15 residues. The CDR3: CASSLAGGRRNEQFF. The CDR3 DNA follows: TGTGCCAGCAGCTTAGCGGGAGGGAGGAGGAATGAGCAGTTCTTC.

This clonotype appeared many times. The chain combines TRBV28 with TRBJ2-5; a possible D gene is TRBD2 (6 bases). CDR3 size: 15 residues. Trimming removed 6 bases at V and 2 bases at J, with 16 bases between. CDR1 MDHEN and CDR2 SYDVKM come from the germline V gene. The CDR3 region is CASRHPSAFQETQYF. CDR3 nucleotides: TGTGCCAGCAGACACCCTAGCGCCTTTCAAGAGACCCAGTACTTC.

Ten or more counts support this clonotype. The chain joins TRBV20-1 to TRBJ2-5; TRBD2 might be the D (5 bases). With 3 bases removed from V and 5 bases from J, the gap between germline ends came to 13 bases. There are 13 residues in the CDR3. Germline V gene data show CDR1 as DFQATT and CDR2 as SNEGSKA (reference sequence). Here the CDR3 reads CSARRRVVETQYF. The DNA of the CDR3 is TGCAGTGCTAGGAGGCGGGTAGTGGAGACCCAGTACTTC.

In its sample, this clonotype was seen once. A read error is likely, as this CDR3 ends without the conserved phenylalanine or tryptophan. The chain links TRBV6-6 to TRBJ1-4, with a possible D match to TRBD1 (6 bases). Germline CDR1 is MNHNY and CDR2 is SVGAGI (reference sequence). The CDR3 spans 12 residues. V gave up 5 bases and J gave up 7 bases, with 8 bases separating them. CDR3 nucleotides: TGTGCCAGCAGTGACAGGTCTGAAAAACTGTTTTAT. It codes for CASSDRSEKLFY.

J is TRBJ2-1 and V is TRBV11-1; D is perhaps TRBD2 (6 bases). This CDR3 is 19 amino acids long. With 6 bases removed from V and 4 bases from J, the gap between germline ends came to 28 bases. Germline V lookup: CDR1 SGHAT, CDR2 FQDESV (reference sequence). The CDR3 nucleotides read TGTGCCAGCAGTCCCCTAGTAATATCTAGCCCTGCGGGGTACAATGAGCAGTTCTTC. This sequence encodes CASSPLVISSPAGYNEQFF.

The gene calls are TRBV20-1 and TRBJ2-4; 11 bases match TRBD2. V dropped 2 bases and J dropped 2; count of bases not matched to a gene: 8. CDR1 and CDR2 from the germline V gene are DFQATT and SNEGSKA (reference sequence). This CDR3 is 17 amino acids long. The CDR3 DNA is TGCAGTGCTAGACCCGGACTAGCGGGCGGGACCAAAAACATTCAGTACTTC. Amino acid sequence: CSARPGLAGGTKNIQYF.

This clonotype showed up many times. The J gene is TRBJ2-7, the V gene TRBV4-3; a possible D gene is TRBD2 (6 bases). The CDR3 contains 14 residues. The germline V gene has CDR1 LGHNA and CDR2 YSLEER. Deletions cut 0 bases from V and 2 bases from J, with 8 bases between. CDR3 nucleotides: TGCGCCAGCAGCCAAGATTGGGGGGCCTACGAGCAGTACTTC. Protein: CASSQDWGAYEQYF.

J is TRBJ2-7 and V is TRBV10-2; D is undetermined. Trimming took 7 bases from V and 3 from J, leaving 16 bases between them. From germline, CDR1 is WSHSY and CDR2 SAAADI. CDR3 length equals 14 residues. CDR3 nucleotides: TGCGCCAGCATGGTCTCCTGGGCCCTCTACGAGCAGTACTTC. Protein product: CASMVSWALYEQYF.

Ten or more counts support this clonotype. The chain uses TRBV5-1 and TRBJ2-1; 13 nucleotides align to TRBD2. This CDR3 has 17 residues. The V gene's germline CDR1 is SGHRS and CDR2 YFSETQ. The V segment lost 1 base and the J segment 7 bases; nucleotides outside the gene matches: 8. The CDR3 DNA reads TGCGCCAGCAGCTTGATCCCTGGACTAGCGGGAGAAAATGAGCAGTTCTTC. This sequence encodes CASSLIPGLAGENEQFF.

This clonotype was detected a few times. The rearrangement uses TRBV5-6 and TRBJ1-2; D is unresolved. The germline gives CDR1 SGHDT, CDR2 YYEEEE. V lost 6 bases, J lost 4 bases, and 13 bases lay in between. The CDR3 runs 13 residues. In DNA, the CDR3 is TGTGCCAGCACCACCCTCATCGCCTATGGCTACACCTTC. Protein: CASTTLIAYGYTF.

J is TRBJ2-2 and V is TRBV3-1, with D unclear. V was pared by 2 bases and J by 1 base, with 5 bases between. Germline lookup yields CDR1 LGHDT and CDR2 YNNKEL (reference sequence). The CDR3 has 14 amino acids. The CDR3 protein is CASSQLLNTGELFF. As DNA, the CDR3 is TGTGCCAGCAGCCAACTACTGAACACCGGGGAGCTGTTTTTT.